These T cell receptor beta chains were read from a single sample in a study. TCRdb reprocessed the 5' RACE reads with MiXCR, giving one entry per CDR3 protein. This table holds roughly 30,000 distinct CDR3 sequences, roughly a quarter found once. Sequencing was done on a sample of tumor-infiltrating Tregs sorted from the breast tumor. The source of these receptors is a female donor with breast cancer. CDR3s include the opening cysteine and the closing phenylalanine or tryptophan. A D gene is named only where the DNA matches it firmly. Some rows mark clone size as missing; the rest say once, few, many or name a class of expanded clone.

TGCAGTGCAGCGGGGACAGGGGGCTCGTTCTCCTACAATGAGCAGTTCTTC | CSAAGTGGSFSYNEQFF | few | TRBD1 | 17 | TRBJ2-1 | TRBV20-1
TGTGCCAGCAGTTACAGGTTCCGGGGACAGGGGAAGAACACTGAAGCTTTCTTT | CASSYRFRGQGKNTEAFF | NA | TRBD1 | 18 | TRBJ1-1 | TRBV6-5
TGTGCCAGCAGTCAAACTACAGGGGTGATTAACTATGGCTACACCTTC | CASSQTTGVINYGYTF | many | TRBD1 | 16 | TRBJ1-2 | TRBV6-5
TGTGCCAGCAGCCCCGAGGTCGCAGGGGGCAGCTATGGCTACACCTTC | CASSPEVAGGSYGYTF | few | TRBD1 | 16 | TRBJ1-2 | TRBV9
TGTGCCAGCAGTTACTCGAGACCTGGGCAAGCCCTTCACTCTGGAAACACCATATATTTT | CASSYSRPGQALHSGNTIYF | NA | NA | 20 | TRBJ1-3 | TRBV6-6
TGTGCCAGCAGCCCTACGGGACTAGCGGGAGGTGAGACCCAGTACTTC | CASSPTGLAGGETQYF | many | TRBD2 | 16 | TRBJ2-5 | TRBV7-3
TGCGCCAGCAGGTCGGACAGGGGCACATCTGGCTACACCTTC | CASRSDRGTSGYTF | medium-sized | TRBD1 | 14 | TRBJ1-2 | TRBV5-1
TGTGCCAGCAGTTTGACCCCTCATCACAATGAGCAGTTCTTC | CASSLTPHHNEQFF | few | NA | 14 | TRBJ2-1 | TRBV12-3/TRBV12-4
TGTGCCACATCGGGCCGGTGGAGGGGCAATGAGCAGTTCTTC | CATSGRWRGNEQFF | many | NA | 14 | TRBJ2-1 | TRBV24-1
TGCAGCGTTTTACAGGGGGCGCAGAAAGCTTTCTTT | CSVLQGAQKAFF | few | TRBD1 | 12 | TRBJ1-1 | TRBV29-1
TGTGCCTGGGGGACAAAAGAAAAAAGATCCTACGAGCAGTACTTC | CAWGTKEKRSYEQYF | NA | NA | 15 | TRBJ2-7 | TRBV30